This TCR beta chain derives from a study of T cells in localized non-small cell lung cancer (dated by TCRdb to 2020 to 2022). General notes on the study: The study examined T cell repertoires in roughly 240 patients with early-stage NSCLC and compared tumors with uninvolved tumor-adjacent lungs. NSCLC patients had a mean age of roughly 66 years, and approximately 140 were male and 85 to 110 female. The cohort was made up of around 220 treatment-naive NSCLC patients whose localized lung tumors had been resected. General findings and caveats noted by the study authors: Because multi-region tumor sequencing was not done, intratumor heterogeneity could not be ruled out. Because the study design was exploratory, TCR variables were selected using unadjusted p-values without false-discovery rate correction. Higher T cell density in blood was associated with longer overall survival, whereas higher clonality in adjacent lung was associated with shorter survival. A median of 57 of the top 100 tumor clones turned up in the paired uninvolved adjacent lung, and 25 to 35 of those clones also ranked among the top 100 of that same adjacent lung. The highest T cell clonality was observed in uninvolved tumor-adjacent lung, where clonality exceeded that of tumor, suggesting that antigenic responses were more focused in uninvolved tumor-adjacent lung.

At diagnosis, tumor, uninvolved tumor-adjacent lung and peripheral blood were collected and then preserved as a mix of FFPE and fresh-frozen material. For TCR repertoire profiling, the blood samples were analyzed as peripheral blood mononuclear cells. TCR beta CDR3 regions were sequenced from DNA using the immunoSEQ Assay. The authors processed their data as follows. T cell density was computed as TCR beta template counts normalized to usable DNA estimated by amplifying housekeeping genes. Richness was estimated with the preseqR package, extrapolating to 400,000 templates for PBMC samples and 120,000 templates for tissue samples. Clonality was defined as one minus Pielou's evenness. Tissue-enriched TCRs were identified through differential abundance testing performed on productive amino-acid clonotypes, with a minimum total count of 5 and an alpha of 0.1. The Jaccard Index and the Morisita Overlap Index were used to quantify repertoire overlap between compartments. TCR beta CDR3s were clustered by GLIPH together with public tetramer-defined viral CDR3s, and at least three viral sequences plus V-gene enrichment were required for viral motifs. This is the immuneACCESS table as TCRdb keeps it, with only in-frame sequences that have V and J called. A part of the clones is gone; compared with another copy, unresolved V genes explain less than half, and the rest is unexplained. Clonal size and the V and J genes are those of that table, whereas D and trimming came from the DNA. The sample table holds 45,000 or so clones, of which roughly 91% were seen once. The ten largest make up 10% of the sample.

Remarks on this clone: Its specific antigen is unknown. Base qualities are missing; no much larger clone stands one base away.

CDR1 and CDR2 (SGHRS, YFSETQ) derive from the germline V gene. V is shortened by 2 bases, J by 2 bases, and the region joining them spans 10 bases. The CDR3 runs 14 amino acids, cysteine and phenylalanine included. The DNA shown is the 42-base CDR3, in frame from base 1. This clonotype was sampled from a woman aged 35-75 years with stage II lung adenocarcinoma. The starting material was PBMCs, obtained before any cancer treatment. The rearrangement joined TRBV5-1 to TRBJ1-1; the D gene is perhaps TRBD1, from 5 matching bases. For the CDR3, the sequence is CASSFPGENTEAFF. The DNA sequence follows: TGCGCCAGCAGCTTTCCGGGGGAAAACACTGAAGCTTTCTTT.